This T cell receptor beta chain was obtained from a study of T-cell reconstitution after alpha-beta-depleted transplantation in children. A library of TCRbeta sequences, prepared with unique molecular identifiers, was generated. TCRdb independently ran MiXCR on the PCR reads; one entry per CDR3 protein. The sample carries about 540,000 distinct CDR3 sequences, around 20% recorded once. CDR1 is KGHSH, CDR2 LQKENI, per germline. The CDR3 extends over 15 amino acids. The trim removed 6 bases at V and 3 bases at J, leaving 9 bases unmatched. This TCR came from a human donor who donated a stem cell graft to a child with acute lymphoblastic leukemia. The chain couples TRBV18 to TRBJ1-2, with 8 positions matching TRBD1. The source was PBMCs from the stem cell graft donor, collected from the stem cell graft. The CDR3 nucleotides read TGTGCCAGCTCCCTGACAGGGGCCATTGACTATGGCTACACCTTC. Amino acids: CASSLTGAIDYGYTF.